This TCR beta chain stems from a study of shared clonotypes between healthy human individuals. TCRdb's copy holds only in-frame clones and misses some; the assay was immunoSEQ multiplex PCR. The table has around 1.4 million clones, approximately 98.5% seen once. CDR1 is SGHVS and CDR2 is FQNEAQ in the germline V gene. Trimming removed 1 base at V and 6 bases at J, with 10 bases between. This CDR3 is 13 amino acids long. The sample taken for sequencing was naive CD4+ T cells sorted from blood. Subset noted: CD45RA+ positively selected. The chain couples TRBV7-8 to TRBJ2-7; D possibly corresponds to TRBD2 (6 bases). This sequence originates from a man aged 30 to 39 in good health. For the CDR3, the DNA is TGTGCCAGCAGCTTAGGGAGGGCTGTCGAGCAGTACTTC. It codes for CASSLGRAVEQYF.